One sample yielded the 12 T cell receptor beta chains listed below, sequenced in a study of T-cell memory formation after mild COVID-19. TCRdb used MiXCR to reprocess the 5' RACE reads, holding one entry per CDR3 protein. The sample carries about 270,000 distinct CDR3 sequences, 15% recorded once. The sample taken for sequencing was PBMCs or a T cell subset sorted from them (not recorded which). These receptor sequences come from an adult woman who had mild COVID-19 (a few samples of this study predate the infection). Cell type and time point are not known.

The chain joins TRBV24-1 to TRBJ2-1; 9 bases align to TRBD2. Germline lookup yields CDR1 KGHDR and CDR2 SFDVKD. V lost 3 bases and J lost 2; bases outside the gene matches: 13. The length of the CDR3 is 19 residues. The CDR3 DNA is TGTGCCACCAGTGATCCCTCTACGGGTAGCGGGGGTACCTACAATGAGCAGTTCTTC. Protein product: CATSDPSTGSGGTYNEQFF.

The V gene is TRBV5-5, the J gene TRBJ1-1; D unresolved. The CDR3 contains 15 residues. V lost 2 bases, J lost 1 base, and 12 bases lay in between. The germline V gene has CDR1 SGHKS and CDR2 YYEKEE (reference sequence). CDR3 nucleotides: TGTGCCAGCAGCTTTGCAGCCATGGCGAACACTGAAGCTTTCTTT. Protein product: CASSFAAMANTEAFF. The complete variable domain, with remaining parts taken from reference TRBV5-5 and TRBJ1-1, reads DAGVTQSPTHLIKTRGQQVTLRCSPISGHKSVSWYQQVLGQGPQFIFQYYEKEERGRGNFPDRFSARQFPNYSSELNVNALLLGDSALYLCASSFAAMANTEAFFGQGTRLTVV.

In its sample, this clonotype was seen a few times. The rearrangement uses TRBV7-2 and TRBJ2-3, with D hard to call. The CDR3 runs 12 residues. V shed 1 base and J shed 8 bases, with 7 bases lying between them. CDR1 and CDR2 from the germline V gene are SGHTA and FQGNSA. The DNA of the CDR3 is TGTGCCAGCAGCTTAGAGCTCGGTACGCAGTATTTT. Translated, it gives CASSLELGTQYF.

This clonotype was counted only a few times. The chain has TRBV2 and TRBJ2-3; 11 positions match TRBD1. Trimming removed 2 bases from V and 4 bases from J; junction bases left unmatched: 2. The CDR3 is 15 amino acids. Germline V CDR1 and CDR2: SNHLY, FYNNEI. This chain's CDR3 is CASSEMGQGADTQYF. For the CDR3, the DNA is TGTGCCAGCAGTGAAATGGGACAGGGGGCAGATACGCAGTATTTT.

This clonotype was recorded a few times. The chain uses TRBV12-3 or TRBV12-4 and TRBJ1-6, with D possibly TRBD1 on 5 matching bases. V lost 8 bases and J 7 bases, leaving 21 bases between the germline ends. This CDR3 is built from 16 residues. The CDR3 sequence: CASASRRGQGNSPLHF. CDR3 nucleotide sequence: TGTGCCAGCGCATCGCGCCGAGGGCAGGGAAATTCACCCCTCCACTTT.

The chain is built from TRBV3-1 and TRBJ2-1; no clear D gene. V lost 0 bases and J lost 9, with 9 bases in between. The CDR3 runs 13 residues. Germline-derived CDR1 and CDR2 are LGHDT and YNNKEL (reference sequence). The CDR3 protein is CASSQDGIGEQFF. CDR3 bases: TGTGCCAGCAGCCAAGATGGAATTGGTGAGCAGTTCTTC.

This clonotype was counted a few times. J is TRBJ2-7 and V is TRBV9, with D possibly matching TRBD1 (6 bases). CDR1 SGDLS and CDR2 YYNGEE come from the germline V gene. The V and J ends lost 0 bases and 7 bases respectively, with 17 bases between them. This CDR3 has 15 amino acids. CDR3 protein: CASSVAGQGRGEQYF. The CDR3 DNA reads as TGTGCCAGCAGCGTAGCTGGTCAGGGGCGAGGAGAGCAGTACTTC. Looking up the rest from reference TRBV9 and TRBJ2-7 gives the full variable domain: DSGVTQTPKHLITATGQRVTLRCSPRSGDLSVYWYQQSLDQGLQFLIQYYNGEERAKGNILERFSAQQFPDLHSELNLSSLELGDSALYFCASSVAGQGRGEQYFGPGTRLTVT.

The V call is TRBV7-2, the J call TRBJ2-7; D is uncertain. The germline V gene encodes CDR1 SGHTA and CDR2 FQGNSA. The CDR3 has 15 amino acids. V lost 2 bases to trimming and J lost 2 bases, with 13 bases between them. The CDR3 loop is CASSLNPGFAYEQYF. The CDR3 coding sequence is TGTGCCAGCAGCTTAAATCCAGGATTCGCCTACGAGCAGTACTTC.

This clonotype was recorded many times. The gene calls are TRBV7-2 and TRBJ2-3; 15 bases map to TRBD2. The CDR3 runs to 18 residues. Losses at the gene ends were 5 bases for V and 2 bases for J; bases not matched to a gene: 8. Germline V gene data show CDR1 as SGHTA and CDR2 as FQGNSA. The CDR3 region has the DNA TGTGCCAGCAGCCCCTTGGGACTAGCGGGAGGACCCACAGATACGCAGTATTTT. Amino acids: CASSPLGLAGGPTDTQYF.

The genes are TRBV19 and TRBJ2-1; D call uncertain. V was pared by 1 base and J by 2 bases, with 9 bases between. This CDR3 has 15 amino acids. The germline V gene has CDR1 LNHDA and CDR2 SQIVND (reference sequence). This chain's CDR3 is CASSIASQTYNEQFF. CDR3 nucleotides: TGTGCCAGTAGTATAGCTTCCCAGACCTACAATGAGCAGTTCTTC.

The table lists this clonotype with a few counts. J is TRBJ1-5 and V is TRBV20-1, with D perhaps TRBD1 (5 bases). Germline V gene sequence: CDR1 DFQATT, CDR2 SNEGSKA (reference sequence). This CDR3 is 13 amino acids long. V was shortened by 1 base and J by 5 bases, with 9 bases between the two germline ends. CDR3 sequence reads: CSARAREHQPQHF. DNA for the CDR3: TGCAGTGCTAGAGCCAGGGAACATCAGCCCCAGCATTTT.

In this sample, this clonotype turned up a few times. The DNA of the CDR3 is TGTGCCAGCAGTTTTACCGCAGCTAACTATGGCTACACCTTC. Its protein product is CASSFTAANYGYTF. V and J are TRBV27 and TRBJ1-2; D remains unclear. The V gene lost 3 bases and the J gene lost 0 bases, with 8 bases spanning the gap. From germline, CDR1 is MNHEY and CDR2 SMNVEV (reference sequence). The CDR3 loop spans 14 amino acids.